What follows describes a single TCR beta chain. The assay used was immunoSEQ (version v3.0), run at survey level. Libraries were prepared by immunoSEQ multiplex PCR; TCRdb keeps only in-frame clonotypes and omits some of them. The sample lists about 27,000 clones, 93% occurring once. This entry belongs to a study of long-term antiretroviral therapy in people with HIV. The CDR3 has 15 amino acids. Trimming pared 2 bases from V and 0 bases from J, leaving 10 bases between. Germline-derived CDR1 and CDR2 are LGHNA and YSLEER. The chain uses TRBV4-3 and TRBJ1-2, with D possibly TRBD1 on 6 matching bases. The sample was unsorted PBMCs, taken 7.6 years after starting antiretroviral therapy. The source is a woman in her forties with HIV. CDR3 sequence: CASSQSTGANYGYTF. CDR3 coding DNA: TGCGCCAGCAGCCAATCGACAGGAGCTAACTATGGCTACACCTTC.